Detailed here is one T cell receptor beta chain. Germline CDR1 reads SGHTA; CDR2 reads FQGNSA. V lost 5 bases and J 5 bases, leaving 10 bases between the germline ends. The CDR3 covers 13 residues. The record originates from a study of human T cells and chemical hapten exposure. Study background: The cohort included alopecia areata under or over 50% scalp, totalis and universalis.

TCRdb called the RACE reads again in MiXCR, with one record for every CDR3 protein. Seen here are over 70,000 distinct CDR3 sequences, 8.5% observed once, and the top ten hold about 3%. This sample's time point: patch test 2, 6 weeks after DPC sensitization. Treatment reported: therapeutic diphenylcyclopropenone sensitization with weekly scalp DPC. The chain recombines TRBV7-2 with TRBJ1-5; unclear D gene. Source: whole blood, taken in connection with sensitization to the hapten diphenylcyclopropenone (DPC). The clonotype was recovered from a woman aged 50 to 60 with alopecia areata. Some clones in this sample may be carry-over from other donors' samples. The CDR3 nucleotides are TGTGCCAGCAGCCCCCGACGAGATCAGCCCCAGCATTTT. As protein: CASSPRRDQPQHF.